Shown below are 30 T cell receptor beta chains from a single sample sequenced in a study of blood T cell repertoires in COVID-19. Generated by immunoSEQ multiplex PCR, the TCRdb table keeps only in-frame clones and is missing some. The table has 150,000 to 200,000 clones, around nine tenths seen once. Input material: peripheral blood. The origin of the receptors is a man aged 45-65 years with acute or convalescent COVID-19.

V gene TRBV29-1 combines with J gene TRBJ2-1; 8 bases fit TRBD1. Germline V CDR1 and CDR2: SQVTM, ANQGSEA. Losses at the gene ends were 6 bases for V and 9 bases for J; bases not matched to a gene: 7. This CDR3 has 12 residues. The CDR3 spells CSVADRDGEQFF. The CDR3 nucleotides are TGCAGCGTCGCGGACAGGGATGGTGAGCAGTTCTTC.

The gene calls are TRBV5-6 and TRBJ1-3; D uncertain. There are 15 residues in the CDR3. The germline V gene encodes CDR1 SGHDT and CDR2 YYEEEE. The V gene lost 4 bases and the J gene lost 2 bases, with 13 bases spanning the gap. CDR3 DNA sequence: TGTGCCAGCAGCAATGCCAGGTCTACTGGAAACACCATATATTTT. Encoded protein: CASSNARSTGNTIYF. Filled out from reference TRBV5-6 and TRBJ1-3, the complete variable domain reads DAGVTQSPTHLIKTRGQQVTLRCSPKSGHDTVSWYQQALGQGPQFIFQYYEEEERQRGNFPDRFSGHQFPNYSSELNVNALLLGDSALYLCASSNARSTGNTIYFGEGSWLTVV.

This clone was seen once. V usage is TRBV6-5 and J usage is TRBJ1-5, with D perhaps matching TRBD1 (5 bases). V lost 6 bases to trimming and J lost 0 bases, with 12 bases between them. The CDR3 has 15 residues. The germline V gene has CDR1 MNHEY and CDR2 SVGAGI. In DNA form, the CDR3 reads TGTGCCAGCAGAGTACGACAGTTTAGCAATCAGCCCCAGCATTTT. Translating it yields CASRVRQFSNQPQHF.

The gene calls are TRBV9 and TRBJ1-2; possibly TRBD1 for D (5 bases). Germline V gene lookup returns CDR1 SGDLS and CDR2 YYNGEE. The CDR3 is 15 residues long. The V end lost 0 bases, the J end lost 4 bases, and 13 bases lay between the germline ends. CDR3 sequence: CASSVGRGLGYGYTF. The CDR3 DNA reads as TGTGCCAGCAGCGTAGGGAGGGGCCTAGGCTATGGCTACACCTTC. The variable domain in full, with the rest retrieved from reference TRBV9 and TRBJ1-2, is DSGVTQTPKHLITATGQRVTLRCSPRSGDLSVYWYQQSLDQGLQFLIQYYNGEERAKGNILERFSAQQFPDLHSELNLSSLELGDSALYFCASSVGRGLGYGYTFGSGTRLTVV.

The chain is built from TRBV18 and TRBJ1-3, with 7 positions matching TRBD1. Looked up from germline, CDR1 is KGHSH and CDR2 is LQKENI. The CDR3 length is 17 residues. V lost 0 bases to trimming and J lost 0 bases; unmatched junction nucleotides: 5. In DNA, the CDR3 is TGTGCCAGCTCACCACCGGGACAGCAGGGCTCTGGAAACACCATATATTTT. This codes for CASSPPGQQGSGNTIYF. Full variable domain (remainder filled in from reference TRBV18 and TRBJ1-3): NAGVMQNPRHLVRRRGQEARLRCSPMKGHSHVYWYRQLPEEGLKFMVYLQKENIIDESGMPKERFSAEFPKEGPSILRIQQVVRGDSAAYFCASSPPGQQGSGNTIYFGEGSWLTVV.

The rearrangement links TRBV10-3 to TRBJ2-2; 7 nucleotides align to TRBD1. In germline, CDR1 is ENHRY, CDR2 SYGVKD. The CDR3 extends over 16 amino acids. The V and J ends lost 4 bases and 1 base, in that order; junction bases with no gene match: 6. CDR3 region: CAISALDRRNTGELFF. Written as DNA, the CDR3 is TGTGCCATCAGTGCTTTGGACAGGCGGAACACCGGGGAGCTGTTTTTT.

The rearrangement joins TRBV7-8 to TRBJ1-2; D is unresolved. The CDR3 is 13 amino acids. CDR1 and CDR2 (germline): SGHVS, FQNEAQ. V was pared by 4 bases and J by 2 bases, with 8 bases between. CDR3 in amino acids: CASSSEGNYGYTF. CDR3 coding DNA: TGTGCCAGCAGCTCAGAGGGAAACTATGGCTACACCTTC.

This clone was seen only a few times. The chain joins TRBV30 to TRBJ1-4; D is unresolved. The CDR3 runs to 14 residues. Trimming cost V 2 bases and J 0 bases, with 7 bases left between them. Per the germline V gene, CDR1 is GTSNPN and CDR2 is SVGIG (reference sequence). CDR3 in amino acids: CAWSPIATNEKLFF. CDR3 nucleotides: TGTGCCTGGAGTCCAATTGCAACTAATGAAAAACTGTTTTTT. Using reference TRBV30 and TRBJ1-4 for the parts outside the CDR3, the full variable domain is SQTIHQWPATLVQPVGSPLSLECTVEGTSNPNLYWYRQAAGRGLQLLFYSVGIGQISSEVPQNLSASRPQDRQFILSSKKLLLSDSGFYLCAWSPIATNEKLFFGSGTQLSVL.

This clone was observed once. This chain connects TRBV6-6 to TRBJ2-4; D may be TRBD2 (5 bases). The CDR3 spans 13 residues. Germline V lookup: CDR1 MNHNY, CDR2 SVGAGI (reference sequence). V was trimmed by 8 bases and J by 5 bases, leaving 13 bases between them. This CDR3 is CASRGSSENIQYF. CDR3 nucleotides: TGTGCCAGCCGAGGGTCTTCGGAAAACATTCAGTACTTC.

This clone came up once. The V call is TRBV19, the J call TRBJ2-1; D perhaps matches TRBD1 (6 bases). The ends were cut back, 1 base at V and 0 bases at J, with 13 bases in the middle. The CDR3 runs to 17 residues. Germline V gives CDR1 LNHDA, CDR2 SQIVND (reference sequence). Written as DNA, the CDR3 is TGTGCCAGTAGTATAGGCTGGAAGGGGGACTCCTACAATGAGCAGTTCTTC. Translated, it gives CASSIGWKGDSYNEQFF.

J is TRBJ2-3 and V is TRBV5-1, with D perhaps matching TRBD2 (6 bases). CDR3 length: 16 amino acids. V shed 3 bases and J shed 2 bases, with 16 bases lying between them. Per germline, CDR1 SGHRS and CDR2 YFSETQ. The CDR3 DNA follows: TGCGCCAGCAGCTCGGCAACTGGCGGGATCACAGATACGCAGTATTTT. Translating gives CASSSATGGITDTQYF.

The chain is built from TRBV10-2 and TRBJ2-5; 8 bases are shared with TRBD1. Germline CDR1 and CDR2: WSHSY and SAAADI. The CDR3 is made up of 16 amino acids. V was clipped by 3 bases and J by 1 base; unmatched bases: 7. The CDR3 protein is CASSELRTGRQETQYF. The CDR3 nucleotides are TGCGCCAGCAGTGAACTTAGGACAGGGCGCCAAGAGACCCAGTACTTC.

This clone was recorded only once. The J gene is TRBJ2-3, the V gene TRBV27; D perhaps matches TRBD2 (6 bases). This CDR3 contains 19 residues. Trimming removed 1 base at V and 2 bases at J, with 22 bases between. CDR1 and CDR2 (germline): MNHEY, SMNVEV (reference sequence). CDR3 protein: CASSLFVFSGDEPTDTQYF. CDR3 bases: TGTGCCAGCAGTTTATTCGTATTTTCGGGGGACGAACCCACAGATACGCAGTATTTT.

V and J are TRBV9 and TRBJ2-3, with D possibly TRBD1 on 6 matching bases. The CDR3 covers 15 residues. V shed 4 bases and J shed 4 bases, with 16 bases lying between them. The germline CDR1 and CDR2 sequences are SGDLS and YYNGEE. Written as DNA, the CDR3 is TGTGCCAGCAGCTTTCGACAGGAGAGTTCAGATACGCAGTATTTT. Translating gives CASSFRQESSDTQYF.

DNA of the CDR3: TGTGCCTGGAGTACAACAGGGGGCATATCACCCCTCCACTTT. The encoded protein is CAWSTTGGISPLHF. This chain connects TRBV30 to TRBJ1-6; 9 bases agree with TRBD1. The CDR3 extends over 14 amino acids. The V gene's germline CDR1 is GTSNPN and CDR2 SVGIG (reference sequence). V gave up 2 bases and J gave up 10 bases; unmatched junction bases: 6.

CDR3 in amino acids: CASTRGGESYTEAFF. Written as DNA, the CDR3 is TGCGCCAGCACCCGCGGGGGGGAGAGTTACACTGAAGCTTTCTTT. The rearrangement joins TRBV5-1 to TRBJ1-1; D is possibly TRBD1 (5 bases). Deletions cut 6 bases from V and 3 bases from J, with 18 bases between. CDR3 length: 15 residues. Looked up from germline, CDR1 is SGHRS and CDR2 is YFSETQ.

In its sample, this clone was seen a few times. This sequence joins TRBV7-9 and TRBJ2-7, with a weak D call TRBD2 (6 bases). CDR3 length: 15 residues. Between the trimmed V and J ends, which lost 4 bases and 2 bases, there was a span of 15 bases. Germline V gives CDR1 SEHNR, CDR2 FQNEAQ (reference sequence). The CDR3 sequence: CASSSSGVRTYEQYF. The CDR3 DNA follows: TGTGCCAGCAGCTCCTCGGGAGTCAGGACCTACGAGCAGTACTTC.

The chain recombines TRBV10-1 with TRBJ1-4; 7 bases agree with TRBD1. Losses at the gene ends were 3 bases for V and 1 base for J; bases not matched to a gene: 20. The germline V gene has CDR1 WNHNN and CDR2 SYGVQD (reference sequence). The CDR3 runs 21 residues. For the CDR3, the DNA is TGCGCCAGCAGTGAACGATTGTTGTCAACAGGGGCTAGGGTAACTAATGAAAAACTGTTTTTT. This translates into CASSERLLSTGARVTNEKLFF.

This chain uses TRBV6-6 with TRBJ2-1; perhaps TRBD2 as D (7 bases). The ends were cut back, 5 bases at V and 4 bases at J, with 18 bases in the middle. Germline lookup yields CDR1 MNHNY and CDR2 SVGAGI (reference sequence). This CDR3 is 16 amino acids long. CDR3 coding DNA: TGTGCCAGCAGTCTCGTGGGAGGGGGGGCGTACAATGAGCAGTTCTTC. Translated: CASSLVGGGAYNEQFF.

The rearrangement links TRBV13 to TRBJ1-4; TRBD1 matches 9 bases. V was clipped by 4 bases and J by 2 bases; unmatched bases: 8. This CDR3 region has 17 residues. Germline V gene sequence: CDR1 PRHDT, CDR2 FYEKMQ (reference sequence). The chain's CDR3 is CASSSQLTGGTNEKLFF. The CDR3 DNA is TGTGCCAGCAGCTCCCAACTCACAGGGGGCACTAATGAAAAACTGTTTTTT.

The chain is built from TRBV19 and TRBJ2-1; the match to TRBD1 covers 9 bases. In germline, CDR1 is LNHDA, CDR2 SQIVND (reference sequence). Trimming took 6 bases from V and 5 from J; bases not matched to a gene: 5. The CDR3 contains 14 residues. Here the CDR3 reads CASSPGQGNNEQFF. DNA for the CDR3: TGTGCCAGTAGCCCGGGACAGGGAAACAATGAGCAGTTCTTC. The full variable domain, its missing parts supplied by reference TRBV19 and TRBJ2-1, is DGGITQSPKYLFRKEGQNVTLSCEQNLNHDAMYWYRQDPGQGLRLIYYSQIVNDFQKGDIAEGYSVSREKKESFPLTVTSAQKNPTAFYLCASSPGQGNNEQFFGPGTRLTVL.

This rearrangement joins TRBV5-4 to TRBJ2-5, with 11 bases matching TRBD1. Per the germline V gene, CDR1 is SGHNT and CDR2 is YYREEE (reference sequence). V shed 2 bases, J shed 4 bases, and the junction held 4 bases outside the gene matches. CDR3 length: 15 amino acids. The CDR3 bases are TGTGCCAGCAGCTTCCAGGACAGGGGGCCAGAGACCCAGTACTTC. As protein: CASSFQDRGPETQYF.

Points on this clone: The CDR3 does not close with the conserved phenylalanine or tryptophan, likely indicating a read error. This chain joins TRBV19 and TRBJ1-2; unclear D gene. V shed 1 base and J shed 4 bases, with 10 bases lying between them. From germline, CDR1 is LNHDA and CDR2 SQIVND (reference sequence). The CDR3 covers 14 residues. The CDR3 sequence: CASSIAGGGYGYTL. The CDR3 DNA sequence: TGTGCCAGTAGTATAGCAGGAGGAGGCTATGGCTACACCCTC.

V and J are TRBV24-1 and TRBJ1-4; 7 nucleotides align to TRBD1. The germline V gene has CDR1 KGHDR and CDR2 SFDVKD. Unmatched junction bases numbered 5, after V lost 6 bases and J lost 8 bases. CDR3 length: 13 amino acids. The DNA for the CDR3 is TGTGCCACCAGTCTGACAGGGAAGGAAAAACTGTTTTTT. Translated, it gives CATSLTGKEKLFF.

J is TRBJ1-2 and V is TRBV10-3, with TRBD1 as a possible D gene (6 bases). The V gene's germline CDR1 is ENHRY and CDR2 SYGVKD. CDR3 size: 12 residues. V dropped 11 bases and J dropped 8 bases, with 18 bases sitting between them. DNA of the CDR3: TGTGCCGTAGAAGGGGGAGATAGCGGCTACACCTTC. It specifies CAVEGGDSGYTF.

The rearrangement links TRBV15 to TRBJ2-5, with TRBD2 identical over 7 bases. The germline gives CDR1 LNHNV, CDR2 YYDKDF (reference sequence). The CDR3 consists of 14 residues. J gave up 10 bases and V 8 bases, and 16 bases lay outside the gene matches. In DNA, the CDR3 is TGTGCCACCGGCCAGCGGGCCACGGGGGGTGTCCAGTACTTC. It encodes CATGQRATGGVQYF.

V usage is TRBV28 and J usage is TRBJ1-2; TRBD1 matches 12 bases. V was pared by 4 bases and J by 2 bases, with 5 bases of the junction left unmatched. CDR3 length equals 16 residues. Germline CDR1 MDHEN, CDR2 SYDVKM. CDR3 DNA sequence: TGTGCCAGCAGTTACGGGACAGGGGGCGAAAACTATGGCTACACCTTC. Translating gives CASSYGTGGENYGYTF.

The genes are TRBV6-6 and TRBJ2-7; D is undetermined. The CDR3 has 14 amino acids. In germline, CDR1 is MNHNY, CDR2 SVGAGI (reference sequence). The V gene lost 6 bases and the J gene lost 1 base, with 13 bases spanning the gap. The CDR3 protein is CASRLTFSSYEQYV. The CDR3 coding sequence is TGTGCCAGCAGACTGACATTCTCATCCTACGAGCAGTACGTC.

This chain joins TRBV7-3 and TRBJ2-6; D is unresolved. V lost 4 bases and J 1 base, leaving 8 bases between the germline ends. CDR3 size: 15 residues. The germline gives CDR1 SGHTA, CDR2 FQGTGA. CDR3 loop: CASSSGPSGANVLTF. CDR3 coding DNA: TGTGCCAGCAGCTCGGGTCCATCTGGGGCCAACGTCCTGACTTTC.

This chain joins TRBV7-2 and TRBJ2-7, with TRBD2 matching over 8 bases. Per germline, CDR1 SGHTA and CDR2 FQGNSA. V lost 1 base and J lost 3; bases outside the gene matches: 5. This CDR3 spans 15 amino acids. CDR3 DNA sequence: TGTGCCAGCAGCTTAGGTTTAGCGGGGAACTACGAGCAGTACTTC. This sequence encodes CASSLGLAGNYEQYF.